A single sample gave rise to the 27 T cell receptor beta chains below, sequenced in a study of cytomegalovirus exposure and HLA in healthy donors. 60 Vbeta and 13 Jbeta primers were used in PCR. The method was immunoSEQ multiplex PCR; TCRdb's version includes in-frame clones alone and lacks a portion of them. Of over 150,000 clones listed, roughly 80% are singletons. The sequenced sample consisted of PBMCs. The receptors shown here come from a man aged 25 to 40 in good health and CMV-seropositive.

V is TRBV5-1 and J is TRBJ2-1; 12 bases agree with TRBD2. V lost 6 bases, J lost 4 bases, and 2 bases stayed unmatched. The CDR3 is 14 residues long. Germline V CDR1 and CDR2: SGHRS, YFSETQ. CDR3 bases: TGCGCCAGCACCACTAGCGGGGGGTACAATGAGCAGTTCTTC. It translates to CASTTSGGYNEQFF.

This clone has just one count. This rearrangement joins TRBV2 to TRBJ2-7; TRBD1 matches at 7 bases. The CDR3 extends over 16 amino acids. Germline V gives CDR1 SNHLY, CDR2 FYNNEI. J was trimmed by 1 base and V by 3 bases; bases with no gene match: 9. CDR3 DNA: TGTGCCAGCAGTGACACAGGGGTGGGCTATTCCTACGAGCAGTACTTC. It yields the protein CASSDTGVGYSYEQYF. The variable domain in full, completed from reference TRBV2 and TRBJ2-7, reads EPEVTQTPSHQVTQMGQEVILRCVPISNHLYFYWYRQILGQKVEFLVSFYNNEISEKSEIFDDQFSVERPDGSNFTLKIRSTKLEDSAMYFCASSDTGVGYSYEQYFGPGTRLTVT.

In this sample, this clone turned up a few times. V usage is TRBV6-1 and J usage is TRBJ2-7; TRBD1 agrees at 8 bases. J gave up 0 bases and V 3 bases, and 16 bases lay outside the gene matches. The V gene's germline CDR1 is MNHNS and CDR2 SASEGT. The CDR3 is 19 amino acids. The CDR3 region is CASSDPPFRDRRLSYEQYF. For the CDR3, the DNA is TGTGCCAGCAGTGACCCACCTTTCCGGGACAGGAGGCTCTCCTACGAGCAGTACTTC.

The genes are TRBV5-1 and TRBJ2-1, with TRBD1 as a possible D gene (5 bases). Germline-derived CDR1 and CDR2 are SGHRS and YFSETQ. V lost 4 bases, J lost 7 bases, and 24 bases lay in between. The CDR3 runs 17 residues. The CDR3 reads CASSGNGVGAWGNEQFF. Here the CDR3 DNA reads TGCGCCAGCAGCGGGAATGGGGTTGGGGCCTGGGGTAATGAGCAGTTCTTC. Full variable domain (rest looked up from reference TRBV5-1 and TRBJ2-1): KAGVTQTPRYLIKTRGQQVTLSCSPISGHRSVSWYQQTPGQGLQFLFEYFSETQRNKGNFPGRFSGRQFSNSRSEMNVSTLELGDSALYLCASSGNGVGAWGNEQFFGPGTRLTVL.

The table lists this clone with many counts. The V call is TRBV6-1, the J call TRBJ2-5, with D possibly TRBD1 on 5 matching bases. The CDR3 is 15 residues long. V lost 8 bases and J 2 bases, leaving 18 bases between the germline ends. Germline V CDR1 and CDR2: MNHNS, SASEGT. Here the CDR3 DNA reads TGTGCCAGCGCATCTGGGGCAGGGCAACAAGAGACCCAGTACTTC. Residues: CASASGAGQQETQYF.

This chain joins TRBV30 and TRBJ2-7, with D perhaps matching TRBD2 (6 bases). Germline V gene lookup returns CDR1 GTSNPN and CDR2 SVGIG (reference sequence). The ends were cut back, 2 bases at V and 4 bases at J, with 18 bases in the middle. The CDR3 covers 15 residues. The CDR3 is CAWSNWRDSVYEQYF. For the CDR3, the DNA is TGTGCCTGGAGTAATTGGAGGGATAGTGTATACGAGCAGTACTTC.

This rearrangement joins TRBV7-9 to TRBJ1-3; 12 bases are a match to TRBD1. The ends lost 2 bases at V and 4 bases at J; junction bases unmatched: 6. The CDR3 has 17 residues. Germline CDR1 is SEHNR and CDR2 is FQNEAQ (reference sequence). The CDR3 DNA sequence: TGTGCCAGCAGCTTAAGGGACAGGGGGCTTCTCGGAAACACCATATATTTT. This sequence encodes CASSLRDRGLLGNTIYF.

The chain links TRBV6-1 to TRBJ1-4; unclear D gene. Between the trimmed V and J ends, which lost 7 bases and 0 bases, there was a span of 12 bases. This CDR3 comprises 15 residues. Per germline, CDR1 MNHNS and CDR2 SASEGT. The CDR3 nucleotides are TGTGCCAGCACGACTAATTCCGCAACTAATGAAAAACTGTTTTTT. Encoded protein: CASTTNSATNEKLFF.

This chain connects TRBV27 to TRBJ2-7, with TRBD2 identical over 9 bases. The CDR3 extends over 16 amino acids. Germline V gene sequence: CDR1 MNHEY, CDR2 SMNVEV (reference sequence). Trimming at V came to 3 bases and at J to 1 base, leaving 7 bases not matched to a gene. The CDR3 nucleotides are TGTGCCAGCAGTTTGCTAGCGGGATTGGGGTCCTACGAGCAGTACTTC. This encodes CASSLLAGLGSYEQYF.

The rearrangement joins TRBV4-1 to TRBJ2-2; 8 bases align to TRBD1. The length of the CDR3 is 18 residues. Germline V lookup: CDR1 MGHRA, CDR2 YSYEKL. Trimming at V came to 3 bases and at J to 0 bases, leaving 9 bases not matched to a gene. The CDR3 sequence: CASSQKPGQATNTGELFF. The CDR3 coding sequence is TGCGCCAGCAGCCAGAAACCGGGACAGGCGACGAACACCGGGGAGCTGTTTTTT.

As concerns this clone: The germline gene is not matched at one end of the junction; a read error may be the cause. The CDR3: CSSSLLDQTGKTEAFF. The CDR3 DNA sequence: TGTTCCAGCAGCTTATTGGATCAGACAGGGAAAACTGAAGCTTTCTTT. This sequence joins TRBV7-9 and TRBJ1-1; TRBD1 matches 7 bases. Germline V gene sequence: CDR1 SEHNR, CDR2 FQNEAQ (reference sequence). The CDR3 consists of 16 residues.

This CDR3 is CASSEARAAEAFF. DNA of the CDR3: TGTGCCAGCAGCGAAGCGAGGGCAGCTGAAGCTTTCTTT. The chain carries TRBV4-2 and TRBJ1-1; no clear D. There are 13 residues in the CDR3. Germline V CDR1 and CDR2: LGHNA, YNFKEQ. V gave up 5 bases and J gave up 6 bases, with 13 bases separating them.

The chain has TRBV11-2 and TRBJ1-4; D is unresolved. The CDR3 is 13 residues long. The V gene's germline CDR1 is SGHAT and CDR2 FQNNGV. Trimming stripped 5 bases from V and 7 bases from J, with 11 bases between. The CDR3 is CASSRVGGEKLFF. As DNA, the CDR3 is TGTGCCAGCAGCAGAGTCGGCGGTGAAAAACTGTTTTTT.

The chain combines TRBV6-5 with TRBJ2-7; 9 bases line up with TRBD1. V lost 6 bases and J lost 3; bases outside the gene matches: 3. CDR1 and CDR2 from the germline V gene are MNHEY and SVGAGI. This CDR3 has 13 residues. The CDR3 protein is CASRRGQGYEQYF. The CDR3 DNA follows: TGTGCCAGCAGACGGGGACAGGGCTACGAGCAGTACTTC.

This chain connects TRBV28 to TRBJ2-6, with D possibly being TRBD2 (5 bases). This CDR3 is 18 amino acids long. The germline gives CDR1 MDHEN, CDR2 SYDVKM. Trimming took 4 bases from V and 2 from J, leaving 18 bases between them. The CDR3, as DNA: TGTGCCAGCAGTTATCCCCCGACGGGGAGCCCTGGGGCCAACGTCCTGACTTTC. This encodes CASSYPPTGSPGANVLTF.

This chain uses TRBV4-2 with TRBJ2-7; the match to TRBD2 covers 10 bases. The germline CDR1 and CDR2 sequences are LGHNA and YNFKEQ. Losses at the gene ends were 4 bases for V and 3 bases for J; bases not matched to a gene: 6. The CDR3 contains 15 residues. CDR3: CASSPGTSDYYEQYF. The CDR3, as DNA: TGTGCCAGCAGCCCCGGGACTAGCGACTACTACGAGCAGTACTTC.

As concerns this clone: In the same sample, other DNA sequences code for this CDR3. The CDR3 region is CASSPGRNTEAFF. CDR3 sequence (DNA): TGTGCCAGCTCACCAGGCAGGAACACTGAAGCTTTCTTT. The V call is TRBV18, the J call TRBJ1-1; D ambiguous. From germline, CDR1 is KGHSH and CDR2 LQKENI. CDR3 length: 13 residues. Trimming removed 2 bases at V and 1 base at J, with 5 bases between.

This clone was detected only once. Here the CDR3 reads CASSADRAATEAFF. The DNA of the CDR3 is TGTGCCAGCAGCGCGGACAGGGCGGCGACTGAAGCTTTCTTT. This sequence joins TRBV5-8 and TRBJ1-1; 8 bases agree with TRBD1. Germline CDR1 reads SGHTS; CDR2 reads YDEGEE. The CDR3 sequence is 14 residues long. V lost 4 bases and J lost 5; bases outside the gene matches: 7.

V and J are TRBV7-8 and TRBJ2-1; the match to TRBD2 covers 10 bases. In germline, CDR1 is SGHVS, CDR2 FQNEAQ. V shed 2 bases, J shed 7 bases, and the junction held 11 bases outside the gene matches. CDR3 size: 17 residues. The CDR3 is CASSLIEGASGRNEQFF. DNA of the CDR3: TGTGCCAGCAGCTTAATAGAGGGGGCTAGCGGGAGAAATGAGCAGTTCTTC.

The rearrangement links TRBV6-6 to TRBJ2-1, with D uncertain. The V end was cut by 5 bases, the J end by 5 bases, with 7 bases between. The CDR3 totals 12 residues. Germline CDR1 and CDR2: MNHNY and SVGAGI (reference sequence). DNA for the CDR3: TGTGCCAGCAGTCAACTCGACAATGAGCAGTTCTTC. The encoded protein is CASSQLDNEQFF.

This chain uses TRBV7-2 with TRBJ2-7, with D perhaps TRBD1 (5 bases). Germline loops: CDR1 SGHTA, CDR2 FQGNSA. CDR3 size: 13 residues. Trimming cost V 3 bases and J 5 bases, with 11 bases left between them. The CDR3 DNA reads TGTGCCAGCAGCTTCGACCTGGGGCACGAGCAGTACTTC. Its translation: CASSFDLGHEQYF.

The gene calls are TRBV7-9 and TRBJ2-3; no reliable D call. The V end was cut by 1 base, the J end by 0 bases, with 11 bases between. The CDR3 is 16 residues long. Germline V gene data show CDR1 as SEHNR and CDR2 as FQNEAQ (reference sequence). The chain's CDR3 is CASSLGPGDSTDTQYF. Here the CDR3 DNA reads TGTGCCAGCAGCTTAGGGCCAGGTGATAGCACAGATACGCAGTATTTT.

The genes are TRBV27 and TRBJ2-3; 9 positions agree with TRBD2. This CDR3 has 16 residues. Germline CDR1 and CDR2: MNHEY and SMNVEV (reference sequence). Unmatched junction bases numbered 9, after V lost 5 bases and J lost 3 bases. DNA for the CDR3: TGTGCCAGCAGTGACTTAGCGGGAGTGATGACAGATACGCAGTATTTT. Its translation is CASSDLAGVMTDTQYF.

The chain recombines TRBV2 with TRBJ2-7, with a weak D call TRBD2 (5 bases). V shed 6 bases and J shed 7 bases, with 19 bases lying between them. There are 14 residues in the CDR3. Germline CDR1 SNHLY, CDR2 FYNNEI. The CDR3 DNA is TGTGCCAGCAGCATAGGACTTAGGGAAGGGGAGCAGTACTTC. Translated: CASSIGLREGEQYF.

The genes are TRBV29-1 and TRBJ2-7, with 10 bases fitting TRBD2. V shed 6 bases and J 6 bases; nucleotides not matched to a gene: 11. CDR1 and CDR2 (germline): SQVTM, ANQGSEA. The CDR3 loop spans 14 amino acids. CDR3: CSVTPASGSGEQYF. CDR3 nucleotides: TGCAGCGTCACCCCGGCTAGCGGGAGTGGCGAGCAGTACTTC.

The chain couples TRBV7-2 to TRBJ2-3, with 10 bases matching TRBD2. The length of the CDR3 is 16 residues. Per the germline V gene, CDR1 is SGHTA and CDR2 is FQGNSA. V dropped 3 bases and J dropped 5; count of bases not matched to a gene: 8. The CDR3 here is CASSLRKRGGLDTQYF. The CDR3 DNA is TGTGCCAGCAGCTTGCGGAAGCGGGGGGGCTTAGATACGCAGTATTTT.

The chain recombines TRBV5-1 with TRBJ2-1, with TRBD2 matching 13 bases. The junction had 10 bases not matched to a gene; V was cut back by 4 bases and J by 6 bases. Germline CDR1 is SGHRS and CDR2 is YFSETQ. CDR3 size: 17 residues. Written as DNA, the CDR3 is TGCGCCAGCAGCCTAAGGACTAGCGGGGGCGAATCCAATGAGCAGTTCTTC. It yields the protein CASSLRTSGGESNEQFF.